This T cell receptor (beta chain) was identified during a study of blood T cell repertoires in COVID-19. Overall study: The samples span acute and convalescent COVID-19 from the United States, Italy and Spain.

Enrolment of Seattle patients took place during active infection, and they were followed longitudinally. CDR1 and CDR2 (germline): MGHRA, YSYEKL. Trimming removed 1 base from V and 0 bases from J, with 15 bases in between. CDR3 length: 18 amino acids. Libraries were prepared by immunoSEQ multiplex PCR; TCRdb keeps only in-frame clonotypes and omits some of them. The sample has about 350,000 clones, roughly 90% seen once. The chain employs TRBV4-1 and TRBJ2-2, with D maybe TRBD2 (6 bases). Specimen: peripheral blood. The sequence derives from a woman in her sixties or seventies with COVID-19, enrolled during active disease. As DNA, the CDR3 is TGCGCCAGCAGCCAAGGTGTAGCTAGCGCCGCGAACACCGGGGAGCTGTTTTTT. Protein: CASSQGVASAANTGELFF.